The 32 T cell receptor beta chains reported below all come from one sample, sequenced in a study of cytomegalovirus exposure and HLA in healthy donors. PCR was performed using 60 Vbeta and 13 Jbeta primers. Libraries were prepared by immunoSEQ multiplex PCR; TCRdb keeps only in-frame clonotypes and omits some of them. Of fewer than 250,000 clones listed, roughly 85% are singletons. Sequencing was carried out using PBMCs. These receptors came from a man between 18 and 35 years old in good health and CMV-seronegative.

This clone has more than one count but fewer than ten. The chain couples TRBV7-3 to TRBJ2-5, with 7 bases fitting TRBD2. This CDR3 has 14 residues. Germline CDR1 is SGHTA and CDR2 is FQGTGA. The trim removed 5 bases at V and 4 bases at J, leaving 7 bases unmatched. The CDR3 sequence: CASSPSGGGETQYF. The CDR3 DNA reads TGTGCCAGCAGCCCGTCGGGGGGTGGAGAGACCCAGTACTTC.

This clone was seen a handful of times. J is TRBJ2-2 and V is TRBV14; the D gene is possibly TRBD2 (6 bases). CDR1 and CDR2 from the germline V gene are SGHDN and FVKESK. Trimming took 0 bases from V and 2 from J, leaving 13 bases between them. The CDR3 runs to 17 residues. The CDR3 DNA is TGTGCCAGCAGCCAAGATCGGGGGACCGCTAACACCGGGGAGCTGTTTTTT. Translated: CASSQDRGTANTGELFF.

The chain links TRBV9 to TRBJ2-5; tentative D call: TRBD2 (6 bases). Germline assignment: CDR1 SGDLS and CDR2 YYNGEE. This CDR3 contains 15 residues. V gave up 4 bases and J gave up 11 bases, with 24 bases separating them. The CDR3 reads CASSPQDYPEQEQYF. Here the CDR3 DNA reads TGTGCCAGCAGCCCTCAGGACTACCCAGAACAGGAGCAGTACTTC.

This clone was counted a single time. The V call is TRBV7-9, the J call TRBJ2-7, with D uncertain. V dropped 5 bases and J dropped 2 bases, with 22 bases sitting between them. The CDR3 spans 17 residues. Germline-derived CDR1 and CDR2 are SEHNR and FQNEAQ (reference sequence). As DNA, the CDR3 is TGTGCCAGCAGCCCCGTTGGGTCGGCAGGATATACCTACGAGCAGTACTTC. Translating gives CASSPVGSAGYTYEQYF.

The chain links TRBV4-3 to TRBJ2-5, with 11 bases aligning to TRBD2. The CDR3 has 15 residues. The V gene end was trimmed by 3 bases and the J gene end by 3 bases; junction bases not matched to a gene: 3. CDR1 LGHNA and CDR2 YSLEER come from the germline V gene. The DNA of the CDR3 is TGCGCCAGCAGCCAGATACTAGCGGGAGAAGAGACCCAGTACTTC. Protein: CASSQILAGEETQYF.

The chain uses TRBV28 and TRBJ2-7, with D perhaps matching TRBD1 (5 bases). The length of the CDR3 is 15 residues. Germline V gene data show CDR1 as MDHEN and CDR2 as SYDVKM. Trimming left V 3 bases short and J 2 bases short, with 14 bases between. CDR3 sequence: CASSLGQRKAYEQYF. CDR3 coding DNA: TGTGCCAGCAGTTTGGGGCAGCGAAAGGCCTACGAGCAGTACTTC.

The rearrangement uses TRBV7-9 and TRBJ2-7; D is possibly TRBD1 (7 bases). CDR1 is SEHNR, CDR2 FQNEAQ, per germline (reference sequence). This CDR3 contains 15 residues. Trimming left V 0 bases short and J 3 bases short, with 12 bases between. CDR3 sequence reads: CASSLARDRLYEQYF. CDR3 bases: TGTGCCAGCAGCTTAGCGCGGGACAGACTCTACGAGCAGTACTTC. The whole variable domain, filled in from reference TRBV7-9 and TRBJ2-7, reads DTGVSQNPRHKITKRGQNVTFRCDPISEHNRLYWYRQTLGQGPEFLTYFQNEAQLEKSRLLSDRFSAERPKGSFSTLEIQRTEQGDSAMYLCASSLARDRLYEQYFGPGTRLTVT.

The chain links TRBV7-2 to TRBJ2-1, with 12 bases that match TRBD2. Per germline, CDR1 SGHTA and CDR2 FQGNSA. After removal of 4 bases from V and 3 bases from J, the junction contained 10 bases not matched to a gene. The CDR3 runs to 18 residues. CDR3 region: CASSSKGLAGGLYNEQFF. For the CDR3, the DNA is TGTGCCAGCAGCTCAAAGGGGCTAGCGGGGGGGCTCTACAATGAGCAGTTCTTC. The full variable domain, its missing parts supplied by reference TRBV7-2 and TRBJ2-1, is GAGVSQSPSNKVTEKGKDVELRCDPISGHTALYWYRQSLGQGLEFLIYFQGNSAPDKSGLPSDRFSAERTGGSVSTLTIQRTQQEDSAVYLCASSSKGLAGGLYNEQFFGPGTRLTVL.

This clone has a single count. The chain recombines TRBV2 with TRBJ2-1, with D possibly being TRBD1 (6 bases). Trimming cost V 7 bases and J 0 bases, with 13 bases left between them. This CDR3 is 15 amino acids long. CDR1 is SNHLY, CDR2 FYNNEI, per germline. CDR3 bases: TGTGCCAGCACCCCCACAGGGAGCTCCTACAATGAGCAGTTCTTC. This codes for CASTPTGSSYNEQFF. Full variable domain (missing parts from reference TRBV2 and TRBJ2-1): EPEVTQTPSHQVTQMGQEVILRCVPISNHLYFYWYRQILGQKVEFLVSFYNNEISEKSEIFDDQFSVERPDGSNFTLKIRSTKLEDSAMYFCASTPTGSSYNEQFFGPGTRLTVL.

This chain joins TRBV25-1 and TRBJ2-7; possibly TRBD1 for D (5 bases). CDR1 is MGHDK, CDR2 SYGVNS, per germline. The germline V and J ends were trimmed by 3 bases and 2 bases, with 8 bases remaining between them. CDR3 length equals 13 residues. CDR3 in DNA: TGTGCCAGCAGTGACAGGGATCCCTACGAGCAGTACTTC. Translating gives CASSDRDPYEQYF.

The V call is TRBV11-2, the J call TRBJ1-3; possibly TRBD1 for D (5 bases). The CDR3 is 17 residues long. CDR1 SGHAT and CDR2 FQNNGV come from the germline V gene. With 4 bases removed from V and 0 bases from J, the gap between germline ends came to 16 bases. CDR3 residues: CASSSSGLLSSGNTIYF. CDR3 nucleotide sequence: TGTGCCAGCAGCTCCTCAGGGTTACTCAGCTCTGGAAACACCATATATTTT.

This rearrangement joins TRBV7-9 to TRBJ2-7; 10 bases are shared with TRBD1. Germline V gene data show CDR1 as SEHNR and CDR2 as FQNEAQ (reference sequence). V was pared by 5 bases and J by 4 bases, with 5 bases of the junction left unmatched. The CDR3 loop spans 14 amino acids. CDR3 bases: TGTGCCAGCAGCCCACGGGACAGGGGTTACGAGCAGTACTTC. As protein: CASSPRDRGYEQYF.

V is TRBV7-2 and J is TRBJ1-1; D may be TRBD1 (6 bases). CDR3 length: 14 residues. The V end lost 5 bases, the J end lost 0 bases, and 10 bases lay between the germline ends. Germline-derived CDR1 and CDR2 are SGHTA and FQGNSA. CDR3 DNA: TGTGCCAGCAGCGTATACAGGGTGAACACTGAAGCTTTCTTT. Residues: CASSVYRVNTEAFF.

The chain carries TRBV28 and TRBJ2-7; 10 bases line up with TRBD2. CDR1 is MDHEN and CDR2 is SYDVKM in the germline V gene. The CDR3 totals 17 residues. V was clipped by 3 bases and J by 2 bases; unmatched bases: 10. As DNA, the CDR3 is TGTGCCAGCAGTTTGGCACCGGGACTAGCGTTTACCTACGAGCAGTACTTC. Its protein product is CASSLAPGLAFTYEQYF.

The CDR3 coding sequence is TGTGCCAGCAGGGGACAGGGGCCTTATGGCTACACCTTC. It specifies CASRGQGPYGYTF. The chain carries TRBV28 and TRBJ1-2; 10 bases line up with TRBD1. There are 13 residues in the CDR3. V lost 6 bases and J lost 5; bases outside the gene matches: 3. CDR1 MDHEN and CDR2 SYDVKM come from the germline V gene.

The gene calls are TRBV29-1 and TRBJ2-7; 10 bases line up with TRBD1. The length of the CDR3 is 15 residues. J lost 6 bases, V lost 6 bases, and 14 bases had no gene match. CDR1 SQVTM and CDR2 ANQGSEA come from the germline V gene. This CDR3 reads CSVLAPGQGFPEQYF. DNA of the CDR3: TGCAGCGTCCTAGCCCCGGGACAGGGGTTTCCCGAGCAGTACTTC.

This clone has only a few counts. The CDR3 nucleotides read TGCGCCAGCACTGCCGGGACTAGCGGGACGATAGAAGAGACCCAGTACTTC. This encodes CASTAGTSGTIEETQYF. The chain couples TRBV5-1 to TRBJ2-5; 13 bases align to TRBD2. V was clipped by 6 bases and J by 3 bases; unmatched bases: 11. The CDR3 totals 17 residues. Germline V gives CDR1 SGHRS, CDR2 YFSETQ.

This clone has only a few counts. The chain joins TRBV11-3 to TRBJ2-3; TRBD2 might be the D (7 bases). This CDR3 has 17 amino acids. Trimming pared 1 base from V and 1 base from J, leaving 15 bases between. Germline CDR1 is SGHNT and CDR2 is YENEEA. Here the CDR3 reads CASSLAGGTPRTDTQYF. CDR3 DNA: TGTGCCAGCAGCTTAGCCGGGGGGACACCGCGCACAGATACGCAGTATTTT.

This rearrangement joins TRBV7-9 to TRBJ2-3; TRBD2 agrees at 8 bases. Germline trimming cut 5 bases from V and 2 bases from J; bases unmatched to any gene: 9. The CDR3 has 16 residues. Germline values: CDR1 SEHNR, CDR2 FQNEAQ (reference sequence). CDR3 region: CASSALRGAYTDTQYF. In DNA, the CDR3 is TGTGCCAGCAGCGCTTTGCGGGGGGCCTACACAGATACGCAGTATTTT. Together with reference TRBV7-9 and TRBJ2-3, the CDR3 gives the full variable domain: DTGVSQNPRHKITKRGQNVTFRCDPISEHNRLYWYRQTLGQGPEFLTYFQNEAQLEKSRLLSDRFSAERPKGSFSTLEIQRTEQGDSAMYLCASSALRGAYTDTQYFGPGTRLTVL.

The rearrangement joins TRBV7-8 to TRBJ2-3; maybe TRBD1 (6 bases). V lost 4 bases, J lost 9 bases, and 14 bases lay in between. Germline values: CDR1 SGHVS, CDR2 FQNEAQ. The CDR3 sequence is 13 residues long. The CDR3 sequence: CASSSERRGTQYF. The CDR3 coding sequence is TGTGCCAGCAGCTCAGAAAGAAGGGGGACGCAGTATTTT.

CDR3 region: CASSLRAGDIDTQYF. In DNA, the CDR3 is TGTGCCAGTAGTCTTAGAGCGGGAGACATTGATACGCAGTATTTT. The V gene is TRBV19, the J gene TRBJ2-3; 8 bases match TRBD2. CDR1 and CDR2 from the germline V gene are LNHDA and SQIVND (reference sequence). J lost 6 bases, V lost 5 bases, and 10 bases had no gene match. The CDR3 covers 15 residues.

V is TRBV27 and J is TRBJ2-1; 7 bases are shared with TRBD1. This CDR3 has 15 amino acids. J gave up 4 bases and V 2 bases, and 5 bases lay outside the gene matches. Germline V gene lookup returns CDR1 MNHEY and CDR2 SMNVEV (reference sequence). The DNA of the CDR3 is TGTGCCAGCAGTTTAACCCGGGACAGTTACAATGAGCAGTTCTTC. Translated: CASSLTRDSYNEQFF.

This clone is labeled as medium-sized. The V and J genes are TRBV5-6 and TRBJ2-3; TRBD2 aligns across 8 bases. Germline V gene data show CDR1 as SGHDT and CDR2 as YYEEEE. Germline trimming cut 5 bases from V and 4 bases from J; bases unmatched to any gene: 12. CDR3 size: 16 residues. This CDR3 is CASRERESPGPDTQYF. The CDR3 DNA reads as TGTGCCAGCAGGGAGCGGGAGTCCCCCGGCCCAGATACGCAGTATTTT.

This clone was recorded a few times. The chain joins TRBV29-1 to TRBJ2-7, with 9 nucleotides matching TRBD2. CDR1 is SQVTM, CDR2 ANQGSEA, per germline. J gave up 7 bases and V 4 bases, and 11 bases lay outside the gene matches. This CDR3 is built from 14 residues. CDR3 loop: CSVGLAGNTKEQYF. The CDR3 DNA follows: TGCAGCGTTGGGCTAGCGGGAAATACGAAGGAGCAGTACTTC.

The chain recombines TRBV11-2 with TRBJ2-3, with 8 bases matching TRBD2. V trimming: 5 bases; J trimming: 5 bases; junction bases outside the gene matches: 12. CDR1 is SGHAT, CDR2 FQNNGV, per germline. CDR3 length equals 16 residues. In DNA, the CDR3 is TGTGCCAGCAGCCCTAGGGGAGCGGGAGTGGGAGATACGCAGTATTTT. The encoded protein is CASSPRGAGVGDTQYF.

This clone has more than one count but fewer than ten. CDR3 sequence reads: CAISEGLAGLQETQYF. DNA of the CDR3: TGTGCCATCAGTGAGGGACTAGCGGGGTTACAAGAGACCCAGTACTTC. The V gene is TRBV10-3, the J gene TRBJ2-5, with 12 bases lining up with TRBD2. The CDR3 has 16 amino acids. Germline CDR1 is ENHRY and CDR2 is SYGVKD. Unmatched junction bases numbered 3, after V lost 2 bases and J lost 2 bases.

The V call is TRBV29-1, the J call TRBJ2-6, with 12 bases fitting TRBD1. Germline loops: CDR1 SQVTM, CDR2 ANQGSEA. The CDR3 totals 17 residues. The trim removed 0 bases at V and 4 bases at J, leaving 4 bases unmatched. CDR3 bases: TGCAGCGTTGAAGAGGGACAGGGGGCGCAAGGGGCCAACGTCCTGACTTTC. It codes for CSVEEGQGAQGANVLTF.

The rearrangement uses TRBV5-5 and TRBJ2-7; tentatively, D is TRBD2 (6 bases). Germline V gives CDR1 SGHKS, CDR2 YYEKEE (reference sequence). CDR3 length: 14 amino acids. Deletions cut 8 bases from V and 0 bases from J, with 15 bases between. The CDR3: CASSYGGVSYEQYF. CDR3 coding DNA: TGTGCCAGTTCATATGGCGGGGTCTCCTACGAGCAGTACTTC. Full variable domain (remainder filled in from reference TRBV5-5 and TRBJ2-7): DAGVTQSPTHLIKTRGQQVTLRCSPISGHKSVSWYQQVLGQGPQFIFQYYEKEERGRGNFPDRFSARQFPNYSSELNVNALLLGDSALYLCASSYGGVSYEQYFGPGTRLTVT.

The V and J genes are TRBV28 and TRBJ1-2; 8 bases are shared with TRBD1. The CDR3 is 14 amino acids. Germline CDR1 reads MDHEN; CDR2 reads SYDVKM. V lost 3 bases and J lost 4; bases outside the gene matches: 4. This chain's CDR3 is CASSFQGAGYGYTF. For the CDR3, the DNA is TGTGCCAGCAGTTTTCAGGGGGCCGGCTATGGCTACACCTTC.

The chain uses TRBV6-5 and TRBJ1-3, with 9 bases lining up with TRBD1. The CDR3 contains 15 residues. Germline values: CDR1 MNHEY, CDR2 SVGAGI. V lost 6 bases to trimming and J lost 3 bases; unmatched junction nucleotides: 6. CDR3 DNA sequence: TGTGCCAGCAGCCACAGGGGGCTTGGTGGAAACACCATATATTTT. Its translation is CASSHRGLGGNTIYF.

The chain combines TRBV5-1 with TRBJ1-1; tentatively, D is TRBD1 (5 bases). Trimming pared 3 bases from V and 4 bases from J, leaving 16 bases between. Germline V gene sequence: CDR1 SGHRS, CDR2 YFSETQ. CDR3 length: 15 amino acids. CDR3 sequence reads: CASSWSVGGVTEAFF. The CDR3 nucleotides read TGCGCCAGCAGCTGGAGTGTGGGGGGAGTCACTGAAGCTTTCTTT.

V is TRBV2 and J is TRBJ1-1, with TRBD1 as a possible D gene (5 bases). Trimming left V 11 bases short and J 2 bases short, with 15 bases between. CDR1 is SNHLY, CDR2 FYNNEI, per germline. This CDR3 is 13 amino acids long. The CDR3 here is CAQGLDTNTEAFF. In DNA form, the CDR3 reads TGTGCCCAAGGGTTGGACACCAACACTGAAGCTTTCTTT.